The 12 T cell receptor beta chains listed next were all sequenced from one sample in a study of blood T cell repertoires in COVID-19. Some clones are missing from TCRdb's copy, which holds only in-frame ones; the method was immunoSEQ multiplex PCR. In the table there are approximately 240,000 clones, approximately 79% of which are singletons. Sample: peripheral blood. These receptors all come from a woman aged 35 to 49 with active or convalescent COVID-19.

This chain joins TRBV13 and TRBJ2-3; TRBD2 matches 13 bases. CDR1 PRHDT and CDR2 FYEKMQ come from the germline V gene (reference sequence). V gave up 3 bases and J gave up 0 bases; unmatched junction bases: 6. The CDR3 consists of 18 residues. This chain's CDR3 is CASSFLTSGGASTDTQYF. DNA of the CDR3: TGTGCCAGCAGCTTTCTAACTAGCGGGGGGGCAAGCACAGATACGCAGTATTTT. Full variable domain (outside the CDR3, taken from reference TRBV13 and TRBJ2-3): AAGVIQSPRHLIKEKRETATLKCYPIPRHDTVYWYQQGPGQDPQFLISFYEKMQSDKGSIPDRFSAQQFSDYHSELNMSSLELGDSALYFCASSFLTSGGASTDTQYFGPGTRLTVL.

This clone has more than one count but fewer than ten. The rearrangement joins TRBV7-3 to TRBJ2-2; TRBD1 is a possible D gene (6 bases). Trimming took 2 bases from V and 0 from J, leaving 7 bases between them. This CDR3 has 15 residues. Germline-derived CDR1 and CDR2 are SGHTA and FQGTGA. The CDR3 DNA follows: TGTGCCAGCAGCTTAGACAGGACGAACACCGGGGAGCTGTTTTTT. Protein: CASSLDRTNTGELFF.

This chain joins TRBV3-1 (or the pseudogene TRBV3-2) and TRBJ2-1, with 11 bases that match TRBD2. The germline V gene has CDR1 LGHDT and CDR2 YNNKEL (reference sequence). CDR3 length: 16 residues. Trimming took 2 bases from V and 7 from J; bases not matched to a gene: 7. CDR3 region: CASSQSLAGAGNEQFF. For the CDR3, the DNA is TGTGCCAGCAGCCAATCACTAGCGGGGGCTGGGAATGAGCAGTTCTTC.

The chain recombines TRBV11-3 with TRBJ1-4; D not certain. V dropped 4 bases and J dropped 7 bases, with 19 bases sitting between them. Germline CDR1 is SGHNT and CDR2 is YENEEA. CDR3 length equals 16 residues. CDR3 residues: CASSYQGLRTGEKLFF. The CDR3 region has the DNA TGTGCCAGCAGCTACCAAGGACTTCGAACCGGTGAAAAACTGTTTTTT.

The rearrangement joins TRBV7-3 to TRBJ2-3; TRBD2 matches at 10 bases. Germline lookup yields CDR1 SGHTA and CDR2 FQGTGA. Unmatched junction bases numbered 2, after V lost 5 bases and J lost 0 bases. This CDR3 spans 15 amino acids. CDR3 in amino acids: CASSTSGASTDTQYF. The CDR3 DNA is TGTGCCAGCAGCACTAGCGGGGCTAGCACAGATACGCAGTATTTT.

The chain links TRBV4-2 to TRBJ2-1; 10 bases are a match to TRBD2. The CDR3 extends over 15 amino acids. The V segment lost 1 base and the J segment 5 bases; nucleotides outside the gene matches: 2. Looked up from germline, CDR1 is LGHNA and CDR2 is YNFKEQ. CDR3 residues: CASSQGSGGNNEQFF. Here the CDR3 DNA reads TGTGCCAGCAGCCAAGGTAGCGGGGGGAACAATGAGCAGTTCTTC.

In nucleotides, the CDR3 is TGCGCCAGCGCCCTTTGCAGGCGACGTAATGAAAAACTGTTTTTT. It specifies CASALCRRRNEKLFF. The chain recombines TRBV5-1 with TRBJ1-4; D gene uncertain. Germline CDR1 is SGHRS and CDR2 is YFSETQ. The V end was cut by 7 bases, the J end by 4 bases, with 17 bases between. The length of the CDR3 is 15 residues.

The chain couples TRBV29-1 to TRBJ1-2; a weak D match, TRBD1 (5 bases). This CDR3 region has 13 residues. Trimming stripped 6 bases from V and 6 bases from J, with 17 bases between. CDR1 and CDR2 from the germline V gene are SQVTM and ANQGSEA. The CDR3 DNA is TGCAGCGTCAGGGAATTCGGTAGAGATGGCTACACCTTC. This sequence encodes CSVREFGRDGYTF.

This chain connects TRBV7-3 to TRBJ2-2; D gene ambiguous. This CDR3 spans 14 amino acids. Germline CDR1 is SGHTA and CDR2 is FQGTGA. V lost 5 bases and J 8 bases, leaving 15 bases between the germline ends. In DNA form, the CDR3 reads TGTGCCAGCAGCCAAGCCTCTCCGGGTGGGGAGCTGTTTTTT. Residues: CASSQASPGGELFF.

The CDR3 loop is CASSLSLSSYEQYF. CDR3 DNA sequence: TGTGCCAGCAGCTTGTCTTTGAGCTCCTACGAGCAGTACTTC. This rearrangement joins TRBV5-6 to TRBJ2-7; no firm D call. V lost 1 base and J lost 0, with 8 bases in between. This CDR3 is 14 amino acids long. Looked up from germline, CDR1 is SGHDT and CDR2 is YYEEEE.

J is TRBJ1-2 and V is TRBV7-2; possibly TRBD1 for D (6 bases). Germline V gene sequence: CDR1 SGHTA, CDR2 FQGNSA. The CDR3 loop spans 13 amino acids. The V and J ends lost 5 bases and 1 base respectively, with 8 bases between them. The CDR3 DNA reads TGTGCCAGCAGCCCAGGGGTTAACTATGGCTACACCTTC. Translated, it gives CASSPGVNYGYTF.

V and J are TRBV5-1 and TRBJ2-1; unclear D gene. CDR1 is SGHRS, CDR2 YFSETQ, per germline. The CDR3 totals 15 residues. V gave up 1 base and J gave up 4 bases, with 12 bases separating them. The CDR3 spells CASSLTTVLYNEQFF. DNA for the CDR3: TGCGCCAGCAGCTTGACCACGGTCTTATACAATGAGCAGTTCTTC.